This record concerns one T cell receptor beta chain sequence. The data were obtained in a study of T cells in Graves' hyperthyroidism and ophthalmopathy. V was clipped by 10 bases and J by 7 bases; unmatched bases: 16. The CDR3 has 15 amino acids. Germline CDR1 reads WSHSY; CDR2 reads SAAADI. Regions amplified from RNA transcripts were the TCR beta CDR3 regions. RT-PCR in the first round (using the HTBI primer set) targeted the TCR CDR3. TCRdb analysed the multiplex PCR reads with MiXCR anew, one entry per CDR3 protein. The sample has 550,000 to 600,000 distinct CDR3 sequences, around 15% seen once. The receptor's source is a woman between 18 and 29 years old with Graves' hyperthyroidism. The sample consisted of blood. The chain combines TRBV10-2 with TRBJ2-1; TRBD2 matches at 7 bases. The CDR3 DNA follows: TGCGCCACCCCGGGACTAACCTCCCTCACGAATGAGCAGTTCTTC. Protein sequence: CATPGLTSLTNEQFF.